The 13 T cell receptor beta chains listed next were all sequenced from one sample in a study of shared clonotypes between healthy human individuals. Produced via immunoSEQ multiplex PCR; TCRdb's table is partial and in-frame only. The table has just over 2,000,000 clones, 95% seen once; the top ten hold roughly 0.13%. Input material: naive CD4+ T cells sorted from blood. Subset denoted: CD45RA+ positively selected. These receptors were collected from a young man in good health.

On this clone itself: The junction differs from germline at one of its ends, possibly a read error. The genes are TRBV7-7 and TRBJ2-7; TRBD2 agrees at 13 bases. CDR1 SSHAT and CDR2 FNYEAQ come from the germline V gene (reference sequence). CDR3 length: 15 residues. The CDR3 coding sequence is TGTGCTAGCAGCCCGGGGACTAGCGGGATGTACGAGCAGTACTTC. It codes for CASSPGTSGMYEQYF.

With respect to this clone: The junction and the germline gene differ at one end; a read error may be behind it. This chain links TRBV12-5 with TRBJ2-1, with a weak D call TRBD2 (5 bases). The CDR3 is made up of 16 amino acids. The germline V gene encodes CDR1 LGHNT and CDR2 FRNRAP. The chain's CDR3 is CASGLVLSAAANQQFF. The CDR3 bases are TGTGCTAGTGGTTTGGTACTGAGCGCAGCGGCCAATCAGCAGTTCTTC.

V is TRBV25-1 and J is TRBJ2-7; D gene unclear. The CDR3 has 15 residues. Germline CDR1 MGHDK, CDR2 SYGVNS. Trimming stripped 1 base from V and 3 bases from J, with 13 bases between. DNA for the CDR3: TGTGCCAGCAGTGAATTTAGTTCAGGCATCTACGAGCAGTACTTC. Encoded protein: CASSEFSSGIYEQYF.

The chain has TRBV28 and TRBJ2-3; D may be TRBD1 (5 bases). CDR1 is MDHEN, CDR2 SYDVKM, per germline. The CDR3 totals 15 residues. V lost 4 bases to trimming and J lost 5 bases, with 16 bases between them. CDR3 in amino acids: CASSSPAGKGDTQYF. The CDR3 DNA reads TGTGCCAGCAGTTCCCCGGCAGGGAAGGGAGATACGCAGTATTTT.

The chain links TRBV11-2 to TRBJ2-7; a weak D match, TRBD1 (5 bases). This CDR3 is built from 15 residues. Germline lookup yields CDR1 SGHAT and CDR2 FQNNGV. V gave up 5 bases and J gave up 1 base, with 15 bases separating them. The CDR3 sequence is CASSLNRLSSYEQYF. The DNA for the CDR3 is TGTGCCAGCAGCCTAAACAGGCTGAGTTCCTACGAGCAGTACTTC.

This CDR3 reads CASSPMGGTDTQYF. The CDR3 bases are TGTGCCAGCAGTCCCATGGGGGGCACAGATACGCAGTATTTT. The chain joins TRBV6-4 to TRBJ2-3, with D tentatively TRBD1 or TRBD2 (5 bases each). CDR1 and CDR2 (germline): MRHNA, SNTAGT. This CDR3 is 14 amino acids long. The germline V and J ends were trimmed by 5 bases and 1 base, with 10 bases remaining between them.

The chain has TRBV4-1 and TRBJ1-5; the D is unclear. CDR3 length: 16 amino acids. Trimming pared 0 bases from V and 0 bases from J, leaving 9 bases between. The germline CDR1 and CDR2 sequences are MGHRA and YSYEKL. The CDR3 DNA reads as TGCGCCAGCAGCCAAGATCACAGTTATAGCAATCAGCCCCAGCATTTT. It codes for CASSQDHSYSNQPQHF.

For this clone: The same CDR3 is also encoded by other DNA sequences in this sample. The CDR3 DNA reads TGTGCCAGCAGACCAGGACAGTTTAGCAATCAGCCCCAGCATTTT. Encoded protein: CASRPGQFSNQPQHF. The rearrangement joins TRBV6-5 to TRBJ1-5, with D perhaps matching TRBD1 (6 bases). Germline loops: CDR1 MNHEY, CDR2 SVGAGI. The CDR3 length is 15 residues. The V end lost 6 bases, the J end lost 0 bases, and 12 bases lay between the germline ends.

This chain joins TRBV25-1 and TRBJ2-1; no firm D call. CDR3 length equals 11 residues. V dropped 0 bases and J dropped 10 bases, with 4 bases sitting between them. Germline CDR1 and CDR2: MGHDK and SYGVNS. CDR3 residues: CASSEYHEQFF. In nucleotides, the CDR3 is TGTGCCAGCAGTGAATATCACGAGCAGTTCTTC.

This chain links TRBV5-1 with TRBJ2-7, with 9 bases that match TRBD2. The CDR3 consists of 15 residues. CDR1 SGHRS and CDR2 YFSETQ come from the germline V gene. The V and J ends lost 0 bases and 2 bases, in that order; junction bases with no gene match: 3. CDR3 loop: CASSLVASGAYEQYF. As DNA, the CDR3 is TGCGCCAGCAGCTTGGTGGCTAGCGGGGCCTACGAGCAGTACTTC.

The chain combines TRBV6-5 with TRBJ2-2; TRBD1 is a possible D gene (5 bases). This CDR3 has 14 residues. V lost 6 bases and J lost 7, with 15 bases in between. From germline, CDR1 is MNHEY and CDR2 SVGAGI. The CDR3 nucleotides read TGTGCCAGCAGACGGCAGGGCTATGACGGGGAGCTGTTTTTT. It translates to CASRRQGYDGELFF.

As for this clone: The sample holds other DNA sequences that translate to the same CDR3. CDR3 DNA sequence: TGTGCCAGCAGTTTAGCTGGCCAGGGCAATCAGCCCCAGCATTTT. Residues: CASSLAGQGNQPQHF. The gene calls are TRBV28 and TRBJ1-5, with D unclear. V lost 2 bases, J lost 2 bases, and 10 bases lay in between. CDR1 MDHEN and CDR2 SYDVKM come from the germline V gene. The CDR3 loop spans 15 amino acids.

This sequence joins TRBV7-9 and TRBJ1-4; D is unresolved. Per germline, CDR1 SEHNR and CDR2 FQNEAQ (reference sequence). With 0 bases removed from V and 4 bases from J, the gap between germline ends came to 9 bases. The CDR3 runs to 15 residues. The CDR3: CASSLALESNEKLFF. CDR3 nucleotides: TGTGCCAGCAGCTTAGCGCTGGAAAGTAATGAAAAACTGTTTTTT.